These 19 T cell receptor beta chains were all obtained from the same sample, sequenced in a study of human CD8 memory T cell subsets. UMI-labeled 5' RACE was used, and it produced the TCR beta libraries. TCRdb re-called the 5' RACE reads and shows each CDR3 protein once, DNA omitted. This specimen shows around 11,000 distinct CDR3 sequences; the ten leading clones hold roughly 8.7%. Sequencing used CD8+ T cells from PBMCs. These receptors were collected from a human donor in good health.

The chain joins TRBV4-2 to TRBJ1-2. This CDR3 region has 17 residues. Germline V gene data show CDR1 as LGHNA and CDR2 as YNFKEQ. The chain's CDR3 is CASSQERVIGEDYGYTF.

The J gene is TRBJ2-1, the V gene TRBV10-3; TCRdb lists TRBD2, though no DNA is available to test this call. From germline, CDR1 is ENHRY and CDR2 SYGVKD. The CDR3 runs 16 residues. The CDR3 protein is CAISAELGGEYNEQFF.

The V and J genes are TRBV7-8 and TRBJ2-1; the D call from TCRdb, TRBD1, cannot be confirmed without DNA. CDR3 length: 16 amino acids. Germline lookup yields CDR1 SGHVS and CDR2 FQNEAQ. CDR3 amino acids: CASSWAGQSSYNEQFF.

The chain carries TRBV5-1 and TRBJ2-1; TCRdb calls TRBD2, which cannot be checked without DNA. Germline loops: CDR1 SGHRS, CDR2 YFSETQ. CDR3 length: 17 residues. The CDR3 sequence: CASSYEGLAGAYNEQFF.

This clonotype is labeled medium-sized (0.01 to 0.1%) based on frequency. The CDR3 region is CASSSGVSETQYF. This chain joins TRBV5-1 and TRBJ2-5. Germline CDR1 SGHRS, CDR2 YFSETQ. The CDR3 runs to 13 residues.

The V gene is TRBV6-2 or TRBV6-3, the J gene TRBJ2-1. Germline-derived CDR1 and CDR2 are MNHEY and SVGEGT. This CDR3 spans 11 amino acids. CDR3 in amino acids: CASSSRTEQFF.

V gene TRBV10-3 combines with J gene TRBJ2-2; the TCRdb call, TRBD2, lacks DNA for checking. The CDR3 contains 16 residues. CDR1 is ENHRY, CDR2 SYGVKD, per germline. The CDR3 here is CAIKGLAGSNTGELFF.

The chain carries TRBV6-2 or TRBV6-3 and TRBJ2-3; TCRdb proposes TRBD2, but this gene call is untestable without DNA. The CDR3 sequence is 17 residues long. Germline CDR1 and CDR2: MNHEY and SVGEGT. CDR3 loop: CASSYPFLAASTDTQYF.

The chain recombines TRBV4-3 with TRBJ2-3. The CDR3 runs 15 residues. CDR1 LGHNA and CDR2 YSLEER come from the germline V gene. The CDR3 loop reads CASSQDQDSTDTQYF.

The chain links TRBV7-8 to TRBJ1-5; TCRdb lists TRBD1, though no DNA is available to test this call. This CDR3 contains 14 residues. Germline lookup yields CDR1 SGHVS and CDR2 FQNEAQ. This chain's CDR3 is CASSLPGGDQPQHF.

The genes are TRBV24-1 and TRBJ2-5; TCRdb indicates TRBD1, and absent DNA this call remains unverified. From germline, CDR1 is KGHDR and CDR2 SFDVKD. The CDR3 is 14 residues long. CDR3 sequence: CATSERTGRGTQYF.

This clonotype is classed as medium-sized by frequency. J is TRBJ2-1 and V is TRBV29-1; the TCRdb call, TRBD1, lacks DNA for checking. From germline, CDR1 is SQVTM and CDR2 ANQGSEA. The CDR3 runs 16 residues. CDR3: CSVEFIGTSNYNEQFF.

This sequence joins TRBV7-9 and TRBJ2-7. The CDR3 consists of 14 residues. Looked up from germline, CDR1 is SEHNR and CDR2 is FQNEAQ (reference sequence). The CDR3 reads CASSLDDSPLEQYF.

V and J are TRBV10-3 and TRBJ2-5. There are 14 residues in the CDR3. Germline V gene lookup returns CDR1 ENHRY and CDR2 SYGVKD. This CDR3 is CAISEPRVQETQYF.

The chain couples TRBV20-1 to TRBJ1-4. The CDR3 totals 11 residues. The germline V gene has CDR1 DFQATT and CDR2 SNEGSKA (reference sequence). This CDR3 is CSARDGEKLFF.

By frequency, this clonotype is medium-sized. The chain employs TRBV28 and TRBJ1-5; TCRdb selects TRBD1, and the lack of DNA leaves this call unchecked. This CDR3 is built from 15 residues. Germline V gene lookup returns CDR1 MDHEN and CDR2 SYDVKM. This CDR3 is CASSFGLQGNQPQHF.

This clonotype counts as medium-sized by frequency. The chain is built from TRBV20-1 and TRBJ2-2; the D call from TCRdb, TRBD2, cannot be confirmed without DNA. The CDR3 runs to 16 residues. Germline CDR1 is DFQATT and CDR2 is SNEGSKA (reference sequence). CDR3 sequence reads: CSARTAGMFNTGELFF.

In terms of frequency, this clonotype is medium-sized (0.01 to 0.1%). This chain joins TRBV7-9 and TRBJ2-1. The length of the CDR3 is 12 residues. Germline lookup yields CDR1 SEHNR and CDR2 FQNEAQ (reference sequence). This chain's CDR3 is CASSLKVHEQFF.

V usage is TRBV7-9 and J usage is TRBJ2-7; absent DNA, TCRdb's TRBD1 call cannot be checked. The CDR3 totals 13 residues. Germline CDR1 and CDR2: SEHNR and FQNEAQ (reference sequence). CDR3 region: CASRPGSGSVQYF.